The sequence of this T cell receptor beta chain was determined in a study of T cell changes during pregnancy in multiple sclerosis. The CDR3 totals 17 residues. Measured with immunoSEQ multiplex PCR; TCRdb has only the in-frame clones, and not every one. Among tens of thousands of clones, about nine tenths were seen once, and the ten largest hold 1.3% to 1.5%. The sample holds one count of this clone. Here the sequenced sample was peripheral blood, taken in the first trimester of pregnancy. This chain links TRBV12-2 with TRBJ2-1; the tabulated D call, TRBD2, remains unverified against the DNA. TRBV12-2 is a pseudogene. This TCR was recovered from a female donor in good health, enrolled as a control in a pregnancy study. The chain's CDR3 is CASRLDGVPGGWDEQFF. CDR3 sequence (DNA): TGTGCAAGTCGCTTAGATGGCGTGCCGGGGGGGTGGGATGAGCAGTTCTTC.